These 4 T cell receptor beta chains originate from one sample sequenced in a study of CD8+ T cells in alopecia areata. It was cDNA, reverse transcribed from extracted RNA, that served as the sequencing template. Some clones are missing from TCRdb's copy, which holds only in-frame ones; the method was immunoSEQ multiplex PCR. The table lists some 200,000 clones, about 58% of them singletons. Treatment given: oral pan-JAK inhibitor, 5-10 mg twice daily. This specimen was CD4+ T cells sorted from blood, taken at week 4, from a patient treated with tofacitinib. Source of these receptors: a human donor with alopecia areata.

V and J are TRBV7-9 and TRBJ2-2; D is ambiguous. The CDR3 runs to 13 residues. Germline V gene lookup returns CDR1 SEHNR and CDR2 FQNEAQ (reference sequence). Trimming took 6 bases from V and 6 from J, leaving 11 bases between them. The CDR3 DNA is TGTGCCAGCAGTCTCTCAACGTCCGGGGAGCTGTTTTTT. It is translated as CASSLSTSGELFF.

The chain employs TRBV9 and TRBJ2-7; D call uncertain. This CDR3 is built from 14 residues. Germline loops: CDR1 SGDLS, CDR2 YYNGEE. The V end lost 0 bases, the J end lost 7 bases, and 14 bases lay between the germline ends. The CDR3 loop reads CASSVAQPNGEQYF. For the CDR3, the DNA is TGTGCCAGCAGCGTAGCACAGCCGAACGGAGAGCAGTACTTC.

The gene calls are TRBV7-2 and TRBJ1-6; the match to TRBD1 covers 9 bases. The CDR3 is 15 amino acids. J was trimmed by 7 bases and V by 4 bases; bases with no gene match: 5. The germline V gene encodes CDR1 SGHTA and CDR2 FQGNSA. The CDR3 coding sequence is TGTGCCAGCAGCTCTGGACAGGGGAGCAATTCACCCCTCCACTTT. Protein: CASSSGQGSNSPLHF.

In nucleotides, the CDR3 is TGCGCCAGCAGCCCGGGGCGGGGGTCCCAAGAGACCCAGTACTTC. Encoded protein: CASSPGRGSQETQYF. The chain is built from TRBV5-1 and TRBJ2-5; TRBD2 matches 7 bases. The germline gives CDR1 SGHRS, CDR2 YFSETQ. The CDR3 is 15 residues long. V lost 4 bases, J lost 1 base, and 7 bases stayed unmatched.